One and the same sample provided the 6 T cell receptor beta chains below, sequenced in a study of CD8 T cells in ankylosing spondylitis. A single record per CDR3 protein comes from TCRdb applying MiXCR to the 5' RACE reads. The table lists approximately 240,000 distinct CDR3 sequences, roughly a quarter of them singletons. Sequenced input: blood, either unsorted or a sorted T cell fraction (not recorded which). These TCRs come from a male donor with ankylosing spondylitis or in good health (not recorded which).

This clonotype was seen repeatedly, ten times or more. The V gene is TRBV10-3, the J gene TRBJ2-1; D ambiguous. The CDR3 loop spans 11 amino acids. CDR1 and CDR2 from the germline V gene are ENHRY and SYGVKD. Trimming took off 6 bases at V and 8 bases at J, with 8 bases between the two ends. CDR3 region: CAISPRDEQFF. The CDR3, as DNA: TGTGCCATCAGCCCTAGAGATGAGCAGTTCTTC.

The V gene is TRBV10-3, the J gene TRBJ2-5; 7 nucleotides line up with TRBD1. The CDR3 has 13 amino acids. The V and J ends lost 4 bases and 4 bases, in that order; junction bases with no gene match: 3. The germline CDR1 and CDR2 sequences are ENHRY and SYGVKD. CDR3 sequence: CAISGGQRETQYF. CDR3 coding DNA: TGTGCCATCAGTGGGGGACAGAGAGAGACCCAGTACTTC.

This clonotype has a handful of counts. The genes are TRBV20-1 and TRBJ1-2, with unresolved D. Germline V gene data show CDR1 as DFQATT and CDR2 as SNEGSKA (reference sequence). The CDR3 is 12 residues long. The germline V and J ends were trimmed by 2 bases and 0 bases, with 4 bases remaining between them. The CDR3, as DNA: TGCAGTGCTAGACCCGCTAACTATGGCTACACCTTC. Amino acid sequence: CSARPANYGYTF.

This clonotype has ten or more counts. The chain carries TRBV10-3 and TRBJ2-1, with 9 positions matching TRBD2. Trimming cost V 10 bases and J 7 bases; bases outside gene matches: 14. The CDR3 contains 15 residues. Germline-derived CDR1 and CDR2 are ENHRY and SYGVKD. The CDR3 DNA reads TGTGCCACGTCACGTAGCGTGCTAGCGGGGAATGAGCAGTTCTTC. This gives the protein CATSRSVLAGNEQFF.

This clonotype was counted many times. The chain carries TRBV3-1 and TRBJ1-5, with TRBD1 matching over 9 bases. The length of the CDR3 is 14 residues. The junction had 5 bases not matched to a gene; V was cut back by 4 bases and J by 7 bases. Germline CDR1 is LGHDT and CDR2 is YNNKEL (reference sequence). CDR3 amino acids: CASSPRTGDQPQHF. The CDR3 region has the DNA TGTGCCAGCAGCCCAAGGACAGGGGACCAGCCCCAGCATTTT.

This clonotype has only a few counts. This sequence joins TRBV29-1 and TRBJ2-5; D remains unclear. Germline loops: CDR1 SQVTM, CDR2 ANQGSEA. Trimming left V 6 bases short and J 1 base short, with 9 bases between. The CDR3 consists of 12 residues. The CDR3 DNA reads TGCAGCGTGCGATCCTTCCAAGAGACCCAGTACTTC. Protein sequence: CSVRSFQETQYF.